This T cell receptor beta chain was observed in a study of radiotherapy plus CTLA-4 blockade in lung cancer. General study findings and limits: Strongest reported response predictors: early blood clone changes and post-radiation interferon-beta. There was expansion of tumor-derived TCR clones in blood after radiotherapy plus ipilimumab.

Germline CDR1 reads MNHNS; CDR2 reads SASEGT. Trimming shortened V by 7 bases and J by 2 bases, and 9 bases separated the two germline ends. This CDR3 region has 12 residues. This clone appeared once. Its antigen is still unknown. Using immunoSEQ multiplex PCR, the repertoire was profiled, and TCRdb retains in-frame clones only, with some absent. In the table there are 40,000 to 50,000 clones, under 80% of which are singletons. The TCR sequence derives from a human donor with non-small cell lung cancer who had stable disease on radiotherapy plus ipilimumab. The material sequenced was peripheral blood, taken from a patient treated with radiotherapy plus ipilimumab. The chain recombines TRBV6-1 with TRBJ2-7; D ambiguous. The CDR3, as DNA: TGTGCCAGCAATTCCGTAGCCTACGAGCAGTACTTC. It is translated as CASNSVAYEQYF.